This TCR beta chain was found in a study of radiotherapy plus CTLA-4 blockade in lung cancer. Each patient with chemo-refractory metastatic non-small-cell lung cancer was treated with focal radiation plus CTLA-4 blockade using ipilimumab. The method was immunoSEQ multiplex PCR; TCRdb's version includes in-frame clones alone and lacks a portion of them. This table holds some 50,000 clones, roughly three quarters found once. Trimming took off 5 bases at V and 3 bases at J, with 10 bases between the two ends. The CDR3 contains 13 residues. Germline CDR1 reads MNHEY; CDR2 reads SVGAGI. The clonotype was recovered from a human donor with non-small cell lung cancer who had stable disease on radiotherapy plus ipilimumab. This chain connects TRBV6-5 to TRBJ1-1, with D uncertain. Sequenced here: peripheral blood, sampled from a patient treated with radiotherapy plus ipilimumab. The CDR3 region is CASSETWDTEAFF. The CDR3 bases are TGTGCCAGCAGTGAAACCTGGGACACTGAAGCTTTCTTT.